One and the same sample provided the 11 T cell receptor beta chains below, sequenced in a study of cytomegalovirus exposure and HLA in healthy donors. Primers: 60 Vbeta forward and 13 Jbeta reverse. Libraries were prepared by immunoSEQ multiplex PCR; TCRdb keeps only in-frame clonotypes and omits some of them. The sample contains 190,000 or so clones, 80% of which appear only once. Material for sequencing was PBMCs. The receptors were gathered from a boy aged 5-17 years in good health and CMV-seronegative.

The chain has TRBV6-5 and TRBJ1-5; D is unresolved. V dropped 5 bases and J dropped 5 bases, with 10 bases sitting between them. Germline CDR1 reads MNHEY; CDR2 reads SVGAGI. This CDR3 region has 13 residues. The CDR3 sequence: CASSALTDQPQHF. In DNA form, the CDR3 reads TGTGCCAGCAGTGCCCTCACTGATCAGCCCCAGCATTTT.

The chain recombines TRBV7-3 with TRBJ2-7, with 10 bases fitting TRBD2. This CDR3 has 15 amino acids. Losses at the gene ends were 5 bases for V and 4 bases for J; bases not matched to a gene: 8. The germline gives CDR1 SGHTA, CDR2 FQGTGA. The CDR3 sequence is CASSLEAGGLYEQYF. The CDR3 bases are TGTGCCAGCAGCCTCGAAGCGGGAGGGCTTTACGAGCAGTACTTC.

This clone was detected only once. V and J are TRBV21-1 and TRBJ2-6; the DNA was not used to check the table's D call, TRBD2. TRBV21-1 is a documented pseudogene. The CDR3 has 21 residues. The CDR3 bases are TGTGCCAGCAGCAAAACAACTAGCGGGGGGGCAGGGAGCTCTGGGGCCAACGTCCTGACTTTC. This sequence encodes CASSKTTSGGAGSSGANVLTF.

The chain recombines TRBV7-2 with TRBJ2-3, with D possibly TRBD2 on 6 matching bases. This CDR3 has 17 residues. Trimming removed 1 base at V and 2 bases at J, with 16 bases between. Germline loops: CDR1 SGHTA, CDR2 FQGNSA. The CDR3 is CASSLVGGMGPTDTQYF. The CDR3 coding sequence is TGTGCCAGCAGCTTAGTAGGCGGGATGGGCCCCACAGATACGCAGTATTTT.

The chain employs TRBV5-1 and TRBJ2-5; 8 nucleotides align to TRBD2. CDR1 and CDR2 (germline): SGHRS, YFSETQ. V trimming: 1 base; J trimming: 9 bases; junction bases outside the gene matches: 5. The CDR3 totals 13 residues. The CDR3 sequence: CASSLIAGGAQYF. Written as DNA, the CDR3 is TGCGCCAGCAGCTTGATTGCGGGGGGTGCCCAGTACTTC.

The CDR3 sequence is CASSLGGNPDYEQYF. CDR3 in DNA: TGTGCCAGCAGCTTAGGGGGCAATCCTGACTACGAGCAGTACTTC. This chain uses TRBV7-6 with TRBJ2-7; TRBD1 is a possible D gene (5 bases). The CDR3 is 15 residues long. The ends were cut back, 1 base at V and 3 bases at J, with 13 bases in the middle. Germline V lookup: CDR1 SGHVS, CDR2 FNYEAQ.

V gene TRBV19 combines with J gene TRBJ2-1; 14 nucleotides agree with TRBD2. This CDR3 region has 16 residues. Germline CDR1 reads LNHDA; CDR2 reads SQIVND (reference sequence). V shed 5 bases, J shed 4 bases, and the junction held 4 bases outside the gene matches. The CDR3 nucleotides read TGTGCCAGTAGTTTAGGACTAGCGGGGGGTTACAATGAGCAGTTCTTC. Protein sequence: CASSLGLAGGYNEQFF.

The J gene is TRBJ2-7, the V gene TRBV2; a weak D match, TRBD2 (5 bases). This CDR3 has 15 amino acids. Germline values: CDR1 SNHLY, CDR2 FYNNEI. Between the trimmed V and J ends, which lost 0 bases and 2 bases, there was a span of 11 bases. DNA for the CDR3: TGTGCCAGCAGTGAAGCGGGAGTCTATGCCTACGAGCAGTACTTC. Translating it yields CASSEAGVYAYEQYF.

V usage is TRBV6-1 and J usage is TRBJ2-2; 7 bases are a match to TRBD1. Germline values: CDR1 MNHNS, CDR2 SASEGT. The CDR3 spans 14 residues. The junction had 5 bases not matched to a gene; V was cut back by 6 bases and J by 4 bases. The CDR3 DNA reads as TGTGCCAGCAGGACAGACAGGGTCACCGGGGAGCTGTTTTTT. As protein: CASRTDRVTGELFF.

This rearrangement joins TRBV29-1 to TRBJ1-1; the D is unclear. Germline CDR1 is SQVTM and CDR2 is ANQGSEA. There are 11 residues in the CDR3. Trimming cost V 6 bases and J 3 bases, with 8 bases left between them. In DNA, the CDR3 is TGCAGCGTCCGAGGGTACACTGAAGCTTTCTTT. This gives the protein CSVRGYTEAFF.

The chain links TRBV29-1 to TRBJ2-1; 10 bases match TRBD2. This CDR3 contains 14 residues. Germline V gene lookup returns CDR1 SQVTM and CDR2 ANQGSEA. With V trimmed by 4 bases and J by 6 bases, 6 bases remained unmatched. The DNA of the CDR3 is TGCAGCGTTGTTCGTAGCGGGAGGTCCAATGAGCAGTTCTTC. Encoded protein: CSVVRSGRSNEQFF.